This T cell receptor beta chain was found in a study of T-cell memory formation after mild COVID-19. This clonotype has at least ten counts. The V and J ends lost 6 bases and 7 bases, in that order; junction bases with no gene match: 0. The CDR3 is 12 residues long. TCRdb re-called the 5' RACE reads through MiXCR, storing one row per CDR3 protein. Here the sample spans fewer than 200,000 distinct CDR3 sequences, 10% to 15% being singletons. The sample taken for sequencing was PBMCs or a T cell subset sorted from them (not recorded which). The receptor was isolated from a man between 18 and 35 years old who had mild COVID-19 (a few samples of this study predate the infection). Cell type and time point are not known. The genes are TRBV12-3 or TRBV12-4 and TRBJ2-1, with TRBD1 matching 10 bases. The CDR3 DNA follows: TGTGCCAGCAGGGGACAGGGGAATGAGCAGTTCTTC. Translating gives CASRGQGNEQFF.